Listed here are 2 T cell receptor beta chains from one sample, sequenced in a study of blood T cell repertoires in COVID-19. Assay used: immunoSEQ multiplex PCR; TCRdb lists only in-frame clones, some missing. The data contain around 100,000 clones, 84% of them singletons. Sequencing input: peripheral blood. The receptors derive from an older man with active or convalescent COVID-19.

The J gene is TRBJ2-1, the V gene TRBV5-1; D not certain. V gave up 4 bases and J gave up 1 base, with 9 bases separating them. Germline-derived CDR1 and CDR2 are SGHRS and YFSETQ. This CDR3 is built from 14 residues. As DNA, the CDR3 is TGCGCCAGCAGCGAGCAGGCGTCCTACAATGAGCAGTTCTTC. It translates to CASSEQASYNEQFF.

The chain employs TRBV7-9 and TRBJ2-7; tentatively, D is TRBD1 (6 bases). Trimming left V 2 bases short and J 4 bases short, with 15 bases between. Germline values: CDR1 SEHNR, CDR2 FQNEAQ (reference sequence). The CDR3 has 15 residues. CDR3 nucleotide sequence: TGTGCCAGCAGCTTAAGAGGACAGACGGCGTACGAGCAGTACTTC. It encodes CASSLRGQTAYEQYF.